The clone carrying this T cell receptor (beta chain) has ten or more counts. V gave up 2 bases and J gave up 5 bases, with 10 bases separating them. In germline, CDR1 is KGHSH, CDR2 LQKENI. The CDR3 is made up of 14 amino acids. Unique molecular identifiers were attached to individual cDNA molecules. Using its own MiXCR run on the 5' RACE reads, TCRdb lists one record per CDR3 protein. The data contain about 40,000 distinct CDR3 sequences, approximately 7.9% of them singletons. These data belong to a study of early T cells in non-severe SARS-CoV-2 infection. For the study at large: Sequencing was performed on bulk RNA from unsorted whole blood, leaving chains unpaired.

The material was whole blood, obtained at baseline. The V call is TRBV18, the J call TRBJ2-1; D gene uncertain. This clonotype was sampled from an adult who was a healthcare worker with PCR-confirmed SARS-CoV-2 infection or an uninfected control (not recorded which). The CDR3 is CASSPRTKNNEQFF. CDR3 bases: TGTGCCAGCTCACCAAGGACCAAGAACAATGAGCAGTTCTTC.